What follows are 21 T cell receptor beta chains derived from one specimen sequenced in a study of T cell clonality in common variable immunodeficiency. Profiled with immunoSEQ multiplex PCR; TCRdb holds only in-frame clones, not every one. This set yields 57,000 or so clones and no singletons; the top ten hold around 1.6%. What was sequenced was peripheral blood mononuclear cells. The receptors were gathered from a person aged 18 to 70 in good health.

This clone was counted a few times. The junction and the germline gene differ at one end; a read error may be behind it. The CDR3 goes on 3 residues after the read ends, and that part is filled in from the germline J gene. This rearrangement joins TRBV5-4 to TRBJ2-1; the match to TRBD1 covers 7 bases. Germline CDR1 SGHNT, CDR2 YYREEE (reference sequence). The CDR3 runs 15 residues. This CDR3 reads CAGSTRQGAYNEQFF. Incomplete CDR3 DNA: TGTGCCGGCAGCACCCGACAGGGCGCCTACAATGAG.

The table lists this clone with many counts. The part of the CDR3 DNA that was read is TGTGCCATCTCGGACAGGGCTGGGGCCAACGTC. Translating it yields CAISDRAGANV. The complete CDR3 protein is CAISDRAGANVLTF. The chain uses TRBV10-3 and TRBJ2-6; 8 positions agree with TRBD1. With the read ending 3 residues before the CDR3 end, the germline J gene is used to fill in that end. Trimming cost V 8 bases and J 2 bases; bases outside gene matches: 2. The CDR3 sequence is 14 residues long. Germline V gives CDR1 ENHRY, CDR2 SYGVKD.

This clone was found many times. With the read ending 3 residues before the CDR3 end, the germline J gene is used to fill in that end. Other DNA sequences within the sample encode an identical CDR3. The V and J genes are TRBV5-4 and TRBJ2-7; 12 bases align to TRBD2. Germline V gene lookup returns CDR1 SGHNT and CDR2 YYREEE (reference sequence). With 5 bases clipped from V and 4 bases from J, the junction kept 7 bases outside the gene matches. The CDR3 has 15 residues. The CDR3 reads CASSSTSGGIYEQYF. CDR3 DNA (partial): TGTGCCAGCAGTTCGACTAGCGGGGGTATATACGAG.

This clone was detected only a few times. The junction departs from germline at one end; a sequencing error may be responsible. Coverage ceases 3 residues before the CDR3 finishes, and the germline J gene fills in the end. This chain links TRBV5-1 with TRBJ2-5, with D tentatively TRBD2 (5 bases). Germline lookup yields CDR1 SGHRS and CDR2 YFSETQ. CDR3 length: 13 amino acids. This chain's CDR3 is CASRLVAQETQYF. The covered CDR3 bases are TGCGCCAGCAGGTTGGTAGCGCAAGAGACC.

This clone appeared many times. The read is 3 residues too short to cover the CDR3 end, so that end is filled in from the germline J gene. This chain uses TRBV7-8 with TRBJ1-3, with D hard to call. The CDR3 is 14 amino acids. Trimming shortened V by 5 bases and J by 8 bases, and 16 bases separated the two germline ends. Germline CDR1 reads SGHVS; CDR2 reads FQNEAQ. Partial CDR3 DNA: TGTGCCAGCAGCCGCGGCAACCCGGTTTACACC. This codes for CASSRGNPVYT. Given in full, the CDR3 is CASSRGNPVYTIYF.

In this sample, this clone turned up many times. The observed sequence ends 3 residues before the CDR3 terminus, with the missing tail filled in from the germline J gene. The V call is TRBV5-1, the J call TRBJ2-5; 9 bases align to TRBD2. Looked up from germline, CDR1 is SGHRS and CDR2 is YFSETQ. V shed 0 bases and J 0 bases; nucleotides not matched to a gene: 3. This CDR3 spans 16 amino acids. The CDR3 sequence is CASSLGASGNQETQYF. The part of the CDR3 DNA that was read is TGCGCCAGCAGCTTGGGTGCTAGCGGGAACCAAGAGACC.

In this sample, this clone turned up many times. The CDR3 is cut off 3 residues early in the read; its end comes from the germline J gene. The chain couples TRBV10-2 to TRBJ2-3; no definite D call. Germline assignment: CDR1 WSHSY and CDR2 SAAADI. This CDR3 has 12 residues. V dropped 7 bases and J dropped 2 bases, with 7 bases sitting between them. The CDR3 is CASNQDTDTQYF. The part of the CDR3 DNA that was read is TGCGCCAGCAACCAGGACACAGATACG.

In its sample, this clone was seen many times. The read finishes 3 residues shy of the CDR3 end, and the germline J gene is used to complete it. The rearrangement links TRBV2 to TRBJ2-3; weak D call: TRBD2 (5 bases). The CDR3 is 15 amino acids. Between the trimmed V and J ends, which lost 5 bases and 2 bases, there was a span of 14 bases. The germline CDR1 and CDR2 sequences are SNHLY and FYNNEI. The DNA read from the CDR3 is TGTGCCAGCAGTAGCTACGGACTCGTCACAGATACG. It encodes CASSSYGLVTDT. The CDR3 in full is CASSSYGLVTDTQYF.

This clone was seen many times. The DNA read from the CDR3 is TGTGCCAGCAGTGTGGAGGGGGCAAATCAGCCC. Its protein product is CASSVEGANQP. The whole CDR3 protein reads CASSVEGANQPQHF. The chain uses TRBV2 and TRBJ1-5; 7 bases are shared with TRBD1. The read ends 3 residues shy of where the CDR3 ends; the end is completed using the germline J gene. The CDR3 is made up of 14 amino acids. Germline V CDR1 and CDR2: SNHLY, FYNNEI. Trimming removed 4 bases from V and 4 bases from J; junction bases left unmatched: 4.

This clone was found many times. CDR3 region: CASSSITDTQYF. The DNA read from the CDR3 is TGTGCCAGCAGCTCCATCACAGATACG. The chain joins TRBV5-5 to TRBJ2-3; D is undetermined. The read halts 3 residues ahead of the CDR3 end, with the missing end drawn from the germline J gene. CDR3 size: 12 residues. Deletions cut 3 bases from V and 2 bases from J, with 4 bases between. The germline gives CDR1 SGHKS, CDR2 YYEKEE (reference sequence).

This clone showed up many times. Read sequence stops 3 residues before the CDR3 end, and the germline J gene provides the missing end. The chain employs TRBV19 and TRBJ2-2; maybe TRBD2 (6 bases). The CDR3 runs to 14 residues. The V end lost 7 bases, the J end lost 0 bases, and 9 bases lay between the germline ends. Germline V gene lookup returns CDR1 LNHDA and CDR2 SQIVND (reference sequence). The CDR3 region is CASKLATNTGELFF. The DNA read from the CDR3 is TGTGCCAGTAAACTAGCCACGAACACCGGGGAG.

This clone was counted at least ten times. The CDR3 is cut off 3 residues early in the read; its end comes from the germline J gene. The chain recombines TRBV20-1 with TRBJ2-5, with D tentatively TRBD2 (6 bases). This CDR3 comprises 15 residues. The V end was cut by 6 bases, the J end by 2 bases, with 19 bases between. The germline V gene encodes CDR1 DFQATT and CDR2 SNEGSKA (reference sequence). Incomplete CDR3 DNA: TGCAGTGCGACGCCCTTGGAGGGGTTGCAAGAGACC. Amino acid sequence: CSATPLEGLQET. The CDR3 reads in full as CSATPLEGLQETQYF.

Ten or more counts support this clone. The CDR3 end lies 3 residues beyond the end of the read and is filled in from the germline J gene. This sequence joins TRBV5-1 and TRBJ2-5, with D possibly being TRBD1 (7 bases). Germline-derived CDR1 and CDR2 are SGHRS and YFSETQ. V gave up 4 bases and J gave up 5 bases, with 15 bases separating them. This CDR3 contains 14 residues. The sequenced part of the CDR3 DNA is TGCGCCAGCAGCCCGGGGGACAGTGGTGAGACC. Protein product: CASSPGDSGET. The full CDR3 reads CASSPGDSGETQYF.

This clone was found many times. The sequenced fragment ends 3 residues before the CDR3 boundary, so the rest is inferred from the germline J gene. The chain links TRBV6-1 to TRBJ1-4; weak D call: TRBD1 (5 bases). Trimming pared 0 bases from V and 4 bases from J, leaving 12 bases between. Germline V gene data show CDR1 as MNHNS and CDR2 as SASEGT. The CDR3 extends over 16 amino acids. Partial CDR3 DNA: TGTGCCAGCAGTGAAGCGCTTCAGGGCTTTAATGAAAAA. This gives the protein CASSEALQGFNEK. The full CDR3 sequence reads CASSEALQGFNEKLFF.

This clone was detected many times. The CDR3 end falls 3 residues outside the read, so it is completed with the germline J gene. V is TRBV7-9 and J is TRBJ2-7; a weak D match, TRBD1 (6 bases). This CDR3 is built from 14 residues. Germline V lookup: CDR1 SEHNR, CDR2 FQNEAQ (reference sequence). Trimming took 5 bases from V and 5 from J, leaving 16 bases between them. Incomplete CDR3 DNA: TGTGCCAGCAGCCGGACAGTCGGCGTTAACGAG. It encodes CASSRTVGVNE. The entire CDR3 protein reads CASSRTVGVNEQYF.

The sample holds a few counts of this clone. CDR3 amino acids: CASSPPRDRTYNEQFF. CDR3 DNA, as far as it was read: TGTGCCAGCTCCCCCCCCCGGGACAGGACTTACAATGAG. The genes are TRBV18 and TRBJ2-1; 8 bases match TRBD1. The read finishes 3 residues shy of the CDR3 end, and the germline J gene is used to complete it. Germline V gene sequence: CDR1 KGHSH, CDR2 LQKENI. The CDR3 sequence is 16 residues long. The V segment lost 6 bases and the J segment 4 bases; nucleotides outside the gene matches: 11. Variable domain in full (rest from reference TRBV18 and TRBJ2-1): NAGVMQNPRHLVRRRGQEARLRCSPMKGHSHVYWYRQLPEEGLKFMVYLQKENIIDESGMPKERFSAEFPKEGPSILRIQQVVRGDSAAYFCASSPPRDRTYNEQFFGPGTRLTVL.

Many counts were recorded for this clone. The CDR3 end is not reached by the read, which stops 3 residues before it; the germline J gene fills it in. This sequence joins TRBV7-9 and TRBJ2-1, with 10 nucleotides matching TRBD1. Germline loops: CDR1 SEHNR, CDR2 FQNEAQ (reference sequence). After removal of 11 bases from V and 9 bases from J, the junction contained 13 bases not matched to a gene. The CDR3 runs 14 residues. Incomplete CDR3 DNA: TGTGCCCTCGGTTGGGACAGGGGTCGCATTGAG. Protein product: CALGWDRGRIE. The CDR3 as a whole reads CALGWDRGRIEQFF.

Many counts were recorded for this clone. The read is 3 residues too short to cover the CDR3 end, so that end is filled in from the germline J gene. The chain combines TRBV7-9 with TRBJ1-4, with 7 bases that match TRBD1. The V segment lost 3 bases and the J segment 0 bases; nucleotides outside the gene matches: 1. Germline CDR1 and CDR2: SEHNR and FQNEAQ (reference sequence). CDR3 length equals 15 residues. The CDR3 bases that were read are TGTGCCAGCAGCTTGGGGACAGCAACTAATGAAAAA. It yields the protein CASSLGTATNEK. The whole CDR3 protein is CASSLGTATNEKLFF.

This clone was detected ten times or more. The CDR3 bases that were read are TGCAGCGCATCGGACAGGGGCCCGCGTGAG. Amino acids: CSASDRGPRE. The full-length CDR3 reads as CSASDRGPREQFF. The gene calls are TRBV29-1 and TRBJ2-1; TRBD1 matches 9 bases. The read comes to an end 3 residues before the CDR3 does, leaving the germline J gene to fill in the end. From germline, CDR1 is SQVTM and CDR2 ANQGSEA. After removal of 7 bases from V and 9 bases from J, the junction contained 10 bases not matched to a gene. The CDR3 is 13 residues long.

This clone was detected many times. Sequencing ends 3 residues short of the CDR3 end; the germline J gene provides the rest. This chain links TRBV7-3 with TRBJ2-1, with no clear D. The ends were cut back, 4 bases at V and 5 bases at J, with 3 bases in the middle. Germline CDR1 and CDR2: SGHTA and FQGTGA. This CDR3 is built from 11 residues. The CDR3 sequence: CASSSNNEQFF. The DNA read from the CDR3 is TGTGCCAGCAGCTCTAACAATGAG.

There are many counts of this clone. Read coverage stops 3 residues before the CDR3 terminus; the germline J gene supplies the remainder. J is TRBJ1-5 and V is TRBV12-3 or TRBV12-4; a possible D gene is TRBD1 (6 bases). V was cut by 9 bases and J by 0 bases, with 15 bases left in between. The length of the CDR3 is 15 residues. The part of the CDR3 DNA that was read is TGTGCCAGGTGGGACGGACAGTATAGCAATCAGCCC. It is translated as CARWDGQYSNQP. The entire CDR3 is CARWDGQYSNQPQHF.